This T cell receptor (beta chain) emerged from a study of T cell repertoires in cytomegalovirus infection (dated by TCRdb to between 2018 and 2021). In terms of the full investigation: The peptide stimulations were aimed at well-studied HLA-B-restricted epitopes as well as recently identified HLA-C-restricted CMV epitopes, whose presentation resists viral immunomodulation. Because public TCR beta signatures pointed to carriage of CMV infection together with the matching HLA type, the HLA type of each donor mattered for the analysis.

The sample's treatment or condition label, in plain terms: in vitro stimulation with specific CMV peptide epitopes to enrich CMV-specific T cells. This clonotype was observed a handful of times. It lacks a known antigen. No clone much larger than this one lies a single base away; base qualities are absent. The run used an Illumina HiSeq 1500. TCRdb passed the public sequencing reads through fastp at Q25 and MiXCR, retaining productive beta sequences. Each entry is one CDR3 protein sequence, shown with its most common DNA and genes. The table for this sample lists approximately 340,000 distinct CDR3 sequences; 25% to 35% of them were counted only once. Clones ranked in the top ten supply roughly 20% of the sample. Results the study describes overall, beyond this receptor: Cumulative frequency of public TCR beta family members discriminated carriers of CMV infection plus the relevant HLA type in this cohort and an independent approximately 400-donor cohort. The ex vivo response was dominated by HLA-C-restricted CMV-specific TCR beta clonotypes, which also provided the single most frequent clonotype in two of eight donors.

Counted from cysteine to phenylalanine, this CDR3 has 13 amino acids. The kept DNA is CDR3 alone, 39 bases in frame from the first base. CDR1 and CDR2, looked up from the germline V gene (reference sequence), are MNHNY and SVGAGI. The germline V end is reduced by 6 bases and the J end by 6 bases; junction bases left unmatched: 6. The specimen was cultured PBMCs, collected from culture after CMV antigen stimulation. The chain is made from TRBV6-6 and TRBJ2-7; TRBD1 matches 9 bases in the middle. The origin of this receptor is a human donor in good health (CMV status not recorded). Some clones in this sample may be carry-over from other donors' samples. The CDR3 is CASSRTGVGEQYF. The DNA is as follows: TGTGCCAGCAGCAGGACAGGGGTTGGCGAGCAGTACTTC.